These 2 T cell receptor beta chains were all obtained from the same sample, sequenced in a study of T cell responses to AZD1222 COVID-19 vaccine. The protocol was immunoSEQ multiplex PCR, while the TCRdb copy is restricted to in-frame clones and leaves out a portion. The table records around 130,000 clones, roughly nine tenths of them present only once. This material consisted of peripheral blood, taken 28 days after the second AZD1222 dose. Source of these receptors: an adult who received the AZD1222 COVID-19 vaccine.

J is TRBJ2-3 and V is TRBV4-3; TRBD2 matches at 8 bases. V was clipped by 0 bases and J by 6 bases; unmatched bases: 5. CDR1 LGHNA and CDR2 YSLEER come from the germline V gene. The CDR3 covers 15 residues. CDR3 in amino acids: CASSQDPGGRDTQYF. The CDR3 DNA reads TGCGCCAGCAGCCAAGATCCGGGAGGGAGGGATACGCAGTATTTT.

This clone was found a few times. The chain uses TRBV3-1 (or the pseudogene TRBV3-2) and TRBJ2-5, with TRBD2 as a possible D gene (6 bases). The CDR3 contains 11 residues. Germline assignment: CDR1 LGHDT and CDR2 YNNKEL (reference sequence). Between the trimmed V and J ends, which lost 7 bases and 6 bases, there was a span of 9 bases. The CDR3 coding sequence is TGTGCCAGCAAGGACTATAAGACCCAGTACTTC. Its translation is CASKDYKTQYF.